These 18 T cell receptor beta chains were sequenced from one sample in a study of T cell responses to AZD1222 COVID-19 vaccine. Produced via immunoSEQ multiplex PCR; TCRdb's table is partial and in-frame only. The sample consists of about 130,000 clones, approximately 91% of them appearing once. The specimen comprised peripheral blood, sampled 28 days after the second AZD1222 dose. All receptors derive from an adult who received the AZD1222 COVID-19 vaccine.

This sequence joins TRBV11-1 and TRBJ2-7, with 11 bases that match TRBD2. Looked up from germline, CDR1 is SGHAT and CDR2 is FQDESV (reference sequence). V lost 6 bases, J lost 3 bases, and 1 base stayed unmatched. The CDR3 covers 13 residues. This chain's CDR3 is CASRGTSGYEQYF. Here the CDR3 DNA reads TGTGCCAGCAGAGGGACTAGCGGCTACGAGCAGTACTTC.

V and J are TRBV28 and TRBJ1-1; D call uncertain. The CDR3 has 13 amino acids. Germline CDR1 reads MDHEN; CDR2 reads SYDVKM. Trimming cost V 5 bases and J 4 bases, with 11 bases left between them. The CDR3 protein is CASSIRVATEAFF. The CDR3 region has the DNA TGTGCCAGCAGTATTAGGGTAGCCACTGAAGCTTTCTTT.

The chain uses TRBV16 and TRBJ1-2; D unclear. This CDR3 comprises 13 residues. CDR1 is KGHSY and CDR2 is FQNENV in the germline V gene. CDR3 in DNA: TGTGTCGCCCGGGCACCACCTAACTATGGCTACACCTTC. This translates into CVARAPPNYGYTF. The full variable domain, with the rest looked up from reference TRBV16 and TRBJ1-2, is GEEVAQTPKHLVRGEGQKAKLYCAPIKGHSYVFWYQQVLKNEFKFLISFQNENVFDETGMPKERFSAKCLPNSPCSLEIQATKLEDSAVYFCVARAPPNYGYTFGSGTRLTVV.

The chain combines TRBV28 with TRBJ2-5; D uncertain. The germline V gene has CDR1 MDHEN and CDR2 SYDVKM. The CDR3 is 12 residues long. V lost 5 bases to trimming and J lost 5 bases, with 9 bases between them. The CDR3 DNA sequence: TGTGCCAGCAGTCCTTTTAGCGAGACCCAGTACTTC. It is translated as CASSPFSETQYF. The full variable domain, with the rest looked up from reference TRBV28 and TRBJ2-5, is DVKVTQSSRYLVKRTGEKVFLECVQDMDHENMFWYRQDPGLGLRLIYFSYDVKMKEKGDIPEGYSVSREKKERFSLILESASTNQTSMYLCASSPFSETQYFGPGTRLLVL.

The chain links TRBV11-2 to TRBJ2-6, with a weak D call TRBD1 (5 bases). Germline V lookup: CDR1 SGHAT, CDR2 FQNNGV. V was shortened by 2 bases and J by 1 base, with 6 bases between the two germline ends. The CDR3 spans 15 residues. The CDR3: CASSLKGSGANVLTF. CDR3 bases: TGTGCCAGCAGCTTAAAGGGGTCTGGGGCCAACGTCCTGACTTTC. Full variable domain (rest looked up from reference TRBV11-2 and TRBJ2-6): EAGVAQSPRYKIIEKRQSVAFWCNPISGHATLYWYQQILGQGPKLLIQFQNNGVVDDSQLPKDRFSAERLKGVDSTLKIQPAKLEDSAVYLCASSLKGSGANVLTFGAGSRLTVL.

V and J are TRBV13 and TRBJ1-6; D remains unclear. Between the trimmed V and J ends, which lost 4 bases and 10 bases, there was a span of 14 bases. The germline V gene has CDR1 PRHDT and CDR2 FYEKMQ (reference sequence). The CDR3 has 14 residues. CDR3 residues: CASSSRTIGSPLHF. CDR3 DNA: TGTGCCAGCAGCTCGAGGACGATAGGGTCACCCCTCCACTTT.

The chain recombines TRBV7-9 with TRBJ1-5; TRBD1 agrees at 8 bases. J gave up 7 bases and V 5 bases, and 7 bases lay outside the gene matches. This CDR3 is built from 14 residues. Germline V gene data show CDR1 as SEHNR and CDR2 as FQNEAQ (reference sequence). DNA of the CDR3: TGTGCCAGCAGCCTAGGACAGGGAGAACAGCCCCAGCATTTT. This translates into CASSLGQGEQPQHF.

J is TRBJ2-7 and V is TRBV28; D is uncertain. Germline lookup yields CDR1 MDHEN and CDR2 SYDVKM. The CDR3 has 12 amino acids. The V end was cut by 3 bases, the J end by 0 bases, with 3 bases between. CDR3 coding DNA: TGTGCCAGCAGTTTTCCCTCCTACGAGCAGTACTTC. Translation gives CASSFPSYEQYF.

The sample holds one count of this clone. The V gene is TRBV6-6, the J gene TRBJ1-2, with TRBD1 matching 9 bases. V shed 3 bases, J shed 0 bases, and the junction held 2 bases outside the gene matches. CDR1 MNHNY and CDR2 SVGAGI come from the germline V gene (reference sequence). CDR3 length equals 15 residues. CDR3 protein: CASSYGQGPNYGYTF. The DNA of the CDR3 is TGTGCCAGCAGTTATGGACAGGGGCCTAACTATGGCTACACCTTC.

The CDR3 here is CASSQASGLTKTQYF. CDR3 sequence (DNA): TGCGCCAGCAGCCAAGCCAGCGGGCTTACAAAGACCCAGTACTTC. The chain has TRBV4-1 and TRBJ2-5; D might be TRBD2 (6 bases). The CDR3 sequence is 15 residues long. Germline assignment: CDR1 MGHRA and CDR2 YSYEKL. V was pared by 1 base and J by 6 bases, with 15 bases between.

The sample holds one count of this clone. The V and J genes are TRBV5-1 and TRBJ2-6; D not resolved. The CDR3 runs to 13 residues. The V and J ends lost 0 bases and 3 bases respectively, with 1 base between them. Germline values: CDR1 SGHRS, CDR2 YFSETQ. For the CDR3, the DNA is TGCGCCAGCAGCTTGGATGGGGCCAACGTCCTGACTTTC. This translates into CASSLDGANVLTF.

V is TRBV28 and J is TRBJ2-3, with 9 bases aligning to TRBD1. Germline V gene sequence: CDR1 MDHEN, CDR2 SYDVKM. This CDR3 region has 14 residues. V trimming: 6 bases; J trimming: 1 base; junction bases outside the gene matches: 2. Here the CDR3 DNA reads TGTGCCAGCAGCCGGACAGGGGGCACAGATACGCAGTATTTT. It codes for CASSRTGGTDTQYF.

The chain joins TRBV7-3 to TRBJ2-1, with 8 bases matching TRBD2. Per germline, CDR1 SGHTA and CDR2 FQGTGA. The CDR3 contains 13 residues. J gave up 8 bases and V 5 bases, and 5 bases lay outside the gene matches. In nucleotides, the CDR3 is TGTGCCAGCAGCCAGACTAGCGACCATGAGCAGTTCTTC. This encodes CASSQTSDHEQFF.

The chain is built from TRBV11-3 and TRBJ1-1, with a tentative D call TRBD1 (6 bases). This CDR3 contains 13 residues. V lost 1 base and J lost 8, with 11 bases in between. Germline assignment: CDR1 SGHNT and CDR2 YENEEA. Here the CDR3 DNA reads TGTGCCAGCAGCTTAGTTCAGGGGCGCGAAGCTTTCTTT. This sequence encodes CASSLVQGREAFF. Full variable domain (rest looked up from reference TRBV11-3 and TRBJ1-1): EAGVVQSPRYKIIEKKQPVAFWCNPISGHNTLYWYLQNLGQGPELLIRYENEEAVDDSQLPKDRFSAERLKGVDSTLKIQPAELGDSAVYLCASSLVQGREAFFGQGTRLTVV.

This chain connects TRBV28 to TRBJ1-1, with D uncertain. CDR1 and CDR2 from the germline V gene are MDHEN and SYDVKM. V was pared by 6 bases and J by 3 bases, with 11 bases between. This CDR3 is built from 13 residues. DNA of the CDR3: TGTGCCAGCAGCCAAGGGTGGGACACTGAAGCTTTCTTT. Translation: CASSQGWDTEAFF.

The J gene is TRBJ2-2, the V gene TRBV7-9, with D perhaps matching TRBD2 (6 bases). The CDR3 runs 17 residues. Germline V lookup: CDR1 SEHNR, CDR2 FQNEAQ (reference sequence). V was trimmed by 2 bases and J by 0 bases, leaving 13 bases between them. The CDR3 nucleotides read TGTGCCAGCAGCTTAATTTCGGGAGAGGCGAACACCGGGGAGCTGTTTTTT. Protein product: CASSLISGEANTGELFF.

In its sample, this clone was seen once. CDR3 protein: CASSVGRKRGDSPLHF. CDR3 DNA: TGTGCCAGCAGCGTAGGGCGTAAAAGGGGAGATTCACCCCTCCACTTT. This chain connects TRBV11-3 to TRBJ1-6, with a possible D match to TRBD1 (5 bases). Trimming removed 5 bases at V and 8 bases at J, with 19 bases between. The CDR3 runs 16 residues. Germline V gives CDR1 SGHNT, CDR2 YENEEA.

The rearrangement uses TRBV6-5 and TRBJ2-2; possible D gene TRBD2, 5 bases. CDR1 is MNHEY and CDR2 is SVGAGI in the germline V gene. Trimming cost V 8 bases and J 4 bases, with 17 bases left between them. This CDR3 region has 15 residues. The CDR3 sequence: CASASAVGSTGELFF. The DNA for the CDR3 is TGTGCCAGCGCTTCGGCAGTGGGGAGCACCGGGGAGCTGTTTTTT.